A single sample is the source of the 15 T cell receptor beta chains below, sequenced in a study of CD4 T cells in relation to SARS-CoV-2 and coronaviruses. Antigens for these TCRs are unknown. TCRdb keeps only in-frame clones here, not all; method: immunoSEQ multiplex PCR. The sample has roughly 29,000 clones; roughly 80% are singletons. CD4+ T cells from unexposed donors were obtained before the COVID-19 pandemic (2011-2018). The cells were cultured for about ten days before CD4+ T cells were isolated. Sequenced: CD4+ T cells from PBMCs, cultured in vitro. All receptors derive from a human donor in good health.

V is TRBV7-8 and J is TRBJ1-3, with unresolved D. Germline V gene lookup returns CDR1 SGHVS and CDR2 FQNEAQ. CDR3 length equals 17 residues. V shed 5 bases and J shed 3 bases, with 20 bases lying between them. CDR3 residues: CASSHWLGTEDGNTIYF. The CDR3 nucleotides read TGTGCCAGCAGCCACTGGTTGGGCACGGAGGATGGAAACACCATATATTTT.

The chain is built from TRBV2 and TRBJ1-1; tentative D call: TRBD1 (6 bases). The V and J ends lost 4 bases and 11 bases respectively, with 14 bases between them. CDR1 SNHLY and CDR2 FYNNEI come from the germline V gene. The CDR3 loop spans 12 amino acids. The CDR3 DNA follows: TGTGCCAGCAGTGGGGGGGGGCGCGGGGCTTTCTTT. Its translation: CASSGGGRGAFF. Together with reference TRBV2 and TRBJ1-1, the CDR3 gives the full variable domain: EPEVTQTPSHQVTQMGQEVILRCVPISNHLYFYWYRQILGQKVEFLVSFYNNEISEKSEIFDDQFSVERPDGSNFTLKIRSTKLEDSAMYFCASSGGGRGAFFGQGTRLTVV.

The chain uses TRBV29-1 and TRBJ2-5, with TRBD2 matching over 8 bases. The V gene's germline CDR1 is SQVTM and CDR2 ANQGSEA. The trim removed 3 bases at V and 5 bases at J, leaving 11 bases unmatched. This CDR3 has 15 residues. CDR3 sequence reads: CSVDGSGGALETQYF. CDR3 coding DNA: TGCAGCGTTGATGGGTCCGGGGGGGCCCTGGAGACCCAGTACTTC.

This chain connects TRBV5-1 to TRBJ2-2; D is possibly TRBD1 (5 bases). V dropped 1 base and J dropped 1 base, with 11 bases sitting between them. This CDR3 spans 16 amino acids. Per germline, CDR1 SGHRS and CDR2 YFSETQ. As DNA, the CDR3 is TGCGCCAGCAGCTTGCGTACAGGAGTGAACACCGGGGAGCTGTTTTTT. It codes for CASSLRTGVNTGELFF. Full variable domain (remainder filled in from reference TRBV5-1 and TRBJ2-2): KAGVTQTPRYLIKTRGQQVTLSCSPISGHRSVSWYQQTPGQGLQFLFEYFSETQRNKGNFPGRFSGRQFSNSRSEMNVSTLELGDSALYLCASSLRTGVNTGELFFGEGSRLTVL.

This chain uses TRBV19 with TRBJ2-6; D is perhaps TRBD1 (6 bases). CDR1 and CDR2 from the germline V gene are LNHDA and SQIVND (reference sequence). Trimming left V 9 bases short and J 2 bases short, with 17 bases between. This CDR3 contains 16 residues. In DNA, the CDR3 is TGTGCCAGCTGTCGGGCAGGGGATGCTGGGGCCAACGTCCTGACTTTC. This gives the protein CASCRAGDAGANVLTF.

The rearrangement joins TRBV7-8 to TRBJ2-4, with a weak D call TRBD1 (6 bases). This CDR3 is 14 amino acids long. CDR1 is SGHVS, CDR2 FQNEAQ, per germline. The V end lost 5 bases, the J end lost 4 bases, and 12 bases lay between the germline ends. Written as DNA, the CDR3 is TGTGCCAGCAGCACCAGGACAGAAAAAAACATTCAGTACTTC. Translated: CASSTRTEKNIQYF.

This clone was recorded only once. The J gene is TRBJ2-1, the V gene TRBV19; 8 nucleotides line up with TRBD2. Germline V lookup: CDR1 LNHDA, CDR2 SQIVND (reference sequence). V lost 11 bases and J lost 9; bases outside the gene matches: 18. The CDR3 sequence is 15 residues long. This chain's CDR3 is CASRGGSGRNGEQFF. The CDR3 nucleotides are TGTGCCTCCCGTGGGGGAAGCGGGAGAAACGGTGAGCAGTTCTTC.

This chain links TRBV5-4 with TRBJ2-3; a possible D gene is TRBD2 (5 bases). From germline, CDR1 is SGHNT and CDR2 YYREEE (reference sequence). Trimming shortened V by 3 bases and J by 4 bases, and 12 bases separated the two germline ends. The CDR3 has 14 residues. CDR3 nucleotides: TGTGCCAGCAGCTGGACTGTTTTTTCAGATACGCAGTATTTT. This translates into CASSWTVFSDTQYF.

Only a few counts were recorded for this clone. V and J are TRBV5-1 and TRBJ1-5; D call uncertain. The V and J ends lost 0 bases and 7 bases respectively, with 8 bases between them. This CDR3 contains 13 residues. CDR1 and CDR2 (germline): SGHRS, YFSETQ. CDR3 protein: CASSLVMGQPQHF. The CDR3 DNA reads as TGCGCCAGCAGCTTGGTAATGGGCCAGCCCCAGCATTTT.

V and J are TRBV12-3 or TRBV12-4 and TRBJ1-5; D is ambiguous. Trimming took 8 bases from V and 5 from J, leaving 7 bases between them. The CDR3 runs to 11 residues. Here the CDR3 DNA reads TGTGCCAGCGGCTTACATCAGCCCCAGCATTTT. It codes for CASGLHQPQHF.

In its sample, this clone was seen a few times. At one boundary the junction diverges from the germline segment, which might be a read error. V gene TRBV7-2 combines with J gene TRBJ1-2; the D is unclear. CDR3 length: 13 amino acids. CDR1 is SGHTA and CDR2 is FQGNSA in the germline V gene. CDR3 protein: CASSLAGNYGYTF. CDR3 sequence (DNA): TGTGCCAGCAGCCTAGCAGGAAACTATGGCTACACCTTC. Full variable domain (rest looked up from reference TRBV7-2 and TRBJ1-2): GAGVSQSPSNKVTEKGKDVELRCDPISGHTALYWYRQSLGQGLEFLIYFQGNSAPDKSGLPSDRFSAERTGGSVSTLTIQRTQQEDSAVYLCASSLAGNYGYTFGSGTRLTVV.

The V gene is TRBV19, the J gene TRBJ1-1, with D possibly being TRBD1 (5 bases). Germline V lookup: CDR1 LNHDA, CDR2 SQIVND (reference sequence). The V end was cut by 4 bases, the J end by 1 base, with 13 bases between. The CDR3 runs 15 residues. The CDR3 sequence: CASSNGAPRNTEAFF. The CDR3 DNA reads as TGTGCCAGTAGTAACGGGGCCCCGCGGAACACTGAAGCTTTCTTT.

The rearrangement joins TRBV7-2 to TRBJ2-2; D perhaps matches TRBD2 (7 bases). This CDR3 region has 16 residues. Germline CDR1 SGHTA, CDR2 FQGNSA. V was shortened by 1 base and J by 4 bases, with 13 bases between the two germline ends. The CDR3 loop reads CASSLGSGGGTGELFF. The CDR3 DNA sequence: TGTGCCAGCAGCTTAGGCTCGGGGGGCGGCACCGGGGAGCTGTTTTTT.

The chain couples TRBV18 to TRBJ2-7, with D perhaps TRBD1 or TRBD2 (5 bases each). Germline assignment: CDR1 KGHSH and CDR2 LQKENI. The CDR3 runs 15 residues. Between the trimmed V and J ends, which lost 5 bases and 3 bases, there was a span of 17 bases. In DNA form, the CDR3 reads TGTGCCAGCTCATACTCTCGGGACGGGTACTACGAGCAGTACTTC. Its protein is CASSYSRDGYYEQYF.

The rearrangement joins TRBV5-4 to TRBJ2-5, with TRBD2 matching over 8 bases. Germline V gene lookup returns CDR1 SGHNT and CDR2 YYREEE (reference sequence). V shed 3 bases and J 5 bases; nucleotides not matched to a gene: 6. This CDR3 comprises 14 residues. The CDR3 DNA sequence: TGTGCCAGCAGCTCAACGTTAGCGGGGGAGACCCAGTACTTC. Its protein product is CASSSTLAGETQYF.